This T cell receptor beta chain was observed in a study of cytomegalovirus exposure and HLA in healthy donors. Points from the study as a whole: In a later analysis, across HLA loci, associated TCR counts were highest for DRB1, lowest for HLA-C.

This PCR relied on a set of 60 Vbeta primers and 13 Jbeta primers. Data came from immunoSEQ multiplex PCR; TCRdb stores just in-frame clones and leaves some out. The sample has some 98,000 clones, roughly 9.4% seen once. The table lists this clone with a few counts. What it binds is not known. The receptor was isolated from a man aged 45 to 65 in good health and CMV-seropositive. The specimen sequenced was PBMCs.

The CDR3 spells CASSFLAESTDTQYF. The CDR3 DNA is TGCGCCAGCAGCTTTTTAGCGGAGAGCACAGATACGCAGTATTTT. The chain employs TRBV5-1 and TRBJ2-3; perhaps TRBD2 as D (6 bases). V was cut by 2 bases and J by 0 bases, with 10 bases left in between. Germline loops: CDR1 SGHRS, CDR2 YFSETQ. The length of the CDR3 is 15 residues.